This T cell receptor beta chain was retrieved from a study of identical twins. The germline V gene has CDR1 DFQATT and CDR2 SNEGSKA (reference sequence). V was trimmed by 2 bases and J by 5 bases, leaving 18 bases between them. The CDR3 consists of 15 residues. TCRdb redid the calling of the 5' RACE reads with MiXCR, one entry per CDR3 protein. Of a few hundred thousand distinct CDR3 sequences in the sample, 9.5% to 10% are singletons; the top ten hold 2.5% to 3.5%. The same data also went into a second study, on yellow fever vaccine responses in identical twins.

The rearrangement links TRBV20-1 to TRBJ2-5; D remains ambiguous. The sample taken for sequencing was PBMCs. This TCR was sampled from a woman aged 18-29 years in good health. DNA of the CDR3: TGCAGTGCTAGATTCGCCTATTCATCCGAGGAGACCCAGTACTTC. Translated: CSARFAYSSEETQYF.